The 5 T cell receptor beta chains given below trace back to one sample, sequenced in a study of blood T cells in healthy people across ages. Through a sample-barcoded 5' primer and a J-beta primer mix, a second PCR was run for 7 to 11 cycles. TCRdb called the 5' RACE reads again in MiXCR, with one record for every CDR3 protein. The table includes approximately 900,000 distinct CDR3 sequences, about 28% detected once. These data are also associated with another study on T cells of mothers and their children.

The sample comprised blood. Source of these receptors: a woman aged 40 to 50 in good health.

This clonotype was observed a handful of times. The V call is TRBV5-1, the J call TRBJ2-7; 11 positions agree with TRBD1. The CDR3 spans 15 residues. The germline gives CDR1 SGHRS, CDR2 YFSETQ. Unmatched junction bases numbered 5, after V lost 0 bases and J lost 6 bases. The DNA for the CDR3 is TGCGCCAGCAGCTTGGTAACCGGGACAGGGGGCGAGCAGTACTTC. Protein product: CASSLVTGTGGEQYF.

This clonotype was seen ten or more times. This chain connects TRBV29-1 to TRBJ2-7; tentatively, D is TRBD1 (5 bases). The length of the CDR3 is 14 residues. Germline-derived CDR1 and CDR2 are SQVTM and ANQGSEA. Trimming pared 0 bases from V and 5 bases from J, leaving 14 bases between. CDR3 nucleotides: TGCAGCGTTGAAGATCGCGCGGCAGGGAACGAGCAGTACTTC. This codes for CSVEDRAAGNEQYF.

The chain combines TRBV20-1 with TRBJ2-7; the match to TRBD2 covers 12 bases. After removal of 3 bases from V and 2 bases from J, the junction contained 2 bases not matched to a gene. Germline values: CDR1 DFQATT, CDR2 SNEGSKA (reference sequence). The CDR3 is 14 residues long. As DNA, the CDR3 is TGCAGTGCTAGCCCTAGCGGGGGGGCCTACGAGCAGTACTTC. Its protein is CSASPSGGAYEQYF.

This sequence joins TRBV12-3 or TRBV12-4 and TRBJ2-1; TRBD1 or TRBD2 may be the D gene (5 bases each). V was cut by 7 bases and J by 2 bases, with 18 bases left in between. The CDR3 is made up of 16 amino acids. The CDR3 is CASNLGPRGAYNEQFF. CDR3 nucleotide sequence: TGTGCCAGCAACCTCGGCCCCCGAGGGGCCTACAATGAGCAGTTCTTC.

In the case of this clonotype: This sequence may be a read error, since a much larger clone differs from it by one base. The chain combines TRBV12-3 or TRBV12-4 with TRBJ2-7; D gene uncertain. This CDR3 spans 14 amino acids. The CDR3 region is CTSSFVAGRDEQYF. CDR3 coding DNA: TGTACCAGCAGTTTCGTAGCCGGCCGGGACGAGCAGTACTTC.